This T cell receptor beta chain emerged from a study of regulatory T cells in long-lasting Graves disease. Study results and caveats: Small numbers of samples may have cut accuracy.

The time point was: newly diagnosed GD, antithyroid drugs for less than 3 months. PBMC RNA was the source of the TCR library. This clonotype was observed at least ten times. The antigen is undetermined. CDR3 regions were amplified by Arm-PCR using iRepertoire HTBI primers to build TCR beta libraries. In TCRdb, the multiplex PCR reads were re-called with MiXCR into one record per CDR3 protein. The table records roughly 610,000 distinct CDR3 sequences, roughly 15% of them present only once. The germline CDR1 and CDR2 sequences are MDHEN and SYDVKM. Trimming stripped 4 bases from V and 3 bases from J, with 18 bases between. The CDR3 is made up of 16 amino acids. The sample was also linked to a second study, of T cells in Graves' hyperthyroidism and ophthalmopathy. As that study records: By a 13 V-J model, ophthalmopathy was set apart from stable hyperthyroidism.

The specimen comprised peripheral blood mononuclear cells (PBMCs), sampled at new diagnosis, from a patient treated with antithyroid drugs. This receptor was identified in a woman in her 30s with Graves disease. J is TRBJ2-5 and V is TRBV28, with unresolved D. The CDR3 loop reads CASSSHMLVGKETQYF. The CDR3 nucleotides read TGTGCCAGCAGTTCCCATATGCTGGTGGGTAAAGAGACCCAGTACTTC.